The clone carrying this TCR beta chain was observed a handful of times. No antigen is known for it. During its preparation, the TCRbeta library received unique molecular identifiers. Using its own MiXCR run on the PCR reads, TCRdb lists one record per CDR3 protein. The profile shows around 500,000 distinct CDR3 sequences, more than 20% of them singletons. Trimming removed 0 bases at V and 5 bases at J, with 14 bases between. The CDR3 runs to 16 residues. Per the germline V gene, CDR1 is LNHNV and CDR2 is YYDKDF (reference sequence). This entry comes from a study of T-cell reconstitution after alpha-beta-depleted transplantation in children. The study's findings and limits: T-cell numbers and diversity, one year after transplant, stemmed largely from T cells that were newly produced. Alpha-beta T cells present about two months after transplant were reported to originate from several hundred expanded graft clones. After transplant, high TCRbeta diversity at day 60 in some patients arose from surviving recipient T cells and thymic progenitors.

This chain links TRBV15 with TRBJ1-5; no firm D call. The source was PBMCs, mostly from graft donor cells, collected 360 days after TCRalphabeta/CD19-depleted stem cell transplant. This receptor was identified in a boy under two years old who had a stem cell transplant for acute myeloid leukemia, so the T cells may come from the graft donor. In nucleotides, the CDR3 is TGTGCCACCAGCAGAGATCTTAGTGGGTGGGATCAGCCCCAGCATTTT. It codes for CATSRDLSGWDQPQHF.